This T cell receptor (beta chain) derives from a study of cytomegalovirus exposure and HLA in healthy donors. Remarks on this clone: Its antigen is still unknown.

Findings of the study overall: The majority of CMV-associated TCR beta chains were reported as apparently HLA-restricted in a later analysis.

PCR employed 60 Vbeta and 13 Jbeta primers. TCRdb keeps only in-frame clones here, not all; method: immunoSEQ multiplex PCR. The sample contains about 120,000 clones, around 74% of which appear only once. This CDR3 has 12 amino acids. The germline CDR1 and CDR2 sequences are MNHNS and SASEGT. The germline V and J ends were trimmed by 4 bases and 3 bases, with 6 bases remaining between them. This sequence joins TRBV6-1 and TRBJ2-5, with a weak D call TRBD1 (5 bases). The sample consisted of PBMCs. The TCR sequence derives from a young woman in good health and CMV-seronegative. This CDR3 reads CASSAREETQYF. DNA of the CDR3: TGTGCCAGCAGTGCCAGGGAAGAGACCCAGTACTTC.